The clone carrying this T cell receptor beta chain was seen more than once but under ten times. The junction shows a germline mismatch at one end, possibly a read error. Primed by a sample-barcoded 5' primer and a J-beta primer mix, a second PCR proceeded for roughly 7 to 12 cycles. TCRdb re-called the 5' RACE reads through MiXCR, storing one row per CDR3 protein. The table has 800,000 to 950,000 distinct CDR3 sequences, 25% to 30% seen once; the top ten hold roughly a tenth. This record belongs to a study of blood T cells in healthy people across ages. CDR3 length: 15 amino acids. These data also featured in a second study, about T cells of mothers and their children. That work contributes: Related and unrelated pairs show similar shaping of TCR recombination output by thymic selection.

The sequence was collected from a woman aged 40 to 50 in good health. Source material: blood. The genes are TRBV12-3 or TRBV12-4 and TRBJ2-5, with TRBD1 matching 8 bases. CDR3 bases: TGTGCCAGCGGTTTAGAACAGGGGGACCAAGAGACCCAGTACTTC. Translation: CASGLEQGDQETQYF.